This T cell receptor beta chain was recorded in a study of blood T cell repertoires in COVID-19. Overall study context: Specimens from acute and convalescent COVID-19 originated in the United States, Italy and Spain. T cells, B-cell-depleted T cells, or PBMCs supplied cDNA or gDNA.

Germline V lookup: CDR1 SGHAT, CDR2 FQNNGV. This CDR3 region has 14 residues. V shed 7 bases and J 7 bases; nucleotides not matched to a gene: 11. This clone occurred a few times. Libraries were prepared by immunoSEQ multiplex PCR; TCRdb keeps only in-frame clonotypes and omits some of them. The sample shows approximately 260,000 clones, 86% of them seen only once. J is TRBJ2-7 and V is TRBV11-2, with 9 bases identical to TRBD1. What was sequenced was peripheral blood. This clonotype originated in a man younger than 30 with active or convalescent COVID-19. CDR3 coding DNA: TGTGCCAGCACCTACGGGACAGGGCCTATGGAGCAGTACTTC. As protein: CASTYGTGPMEQYF.